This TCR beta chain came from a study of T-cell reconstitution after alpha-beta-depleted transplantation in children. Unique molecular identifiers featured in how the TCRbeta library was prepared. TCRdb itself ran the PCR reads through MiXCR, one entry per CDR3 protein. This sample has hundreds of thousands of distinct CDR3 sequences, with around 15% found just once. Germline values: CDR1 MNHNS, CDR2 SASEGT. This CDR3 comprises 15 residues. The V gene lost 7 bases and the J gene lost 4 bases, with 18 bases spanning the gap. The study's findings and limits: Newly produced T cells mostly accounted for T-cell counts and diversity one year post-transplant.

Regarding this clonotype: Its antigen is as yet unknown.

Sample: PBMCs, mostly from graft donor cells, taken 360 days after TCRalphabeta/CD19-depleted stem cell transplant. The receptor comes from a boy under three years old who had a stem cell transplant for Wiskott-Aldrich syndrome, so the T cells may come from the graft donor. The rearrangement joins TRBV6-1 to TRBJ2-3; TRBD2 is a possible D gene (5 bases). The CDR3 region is CASTLGHGAADTQYF. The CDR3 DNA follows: TGTGCCAGCACACTAGGGCACGGCGCGGCAGATACGCAGTATTTT.